Presented here are 14 T cell receptor beta chains from one specimen sequenced in a study of blood T cell repertoires in COVID-19. TCRdb's copy holds only in-frame clones and misses some; the assay was immunoSEQ multiplex PCR. The table has about 210,000 clones, about nine tenths seen once. The sample taken for sequencing was peripheral blood. The receptors shown here come from a woman in her thirties or forties with acute or convalescent COVID-19.

This sequence joins TRBV4-1 and TRBJ2-2; D perhaps matches TRBD1 (6 bases). The germline V gene encodes CDR1 MGHRA and CDR2 YSYEKL. The CDR3 is 14 residues long. V lost 4 bases and J lost 5, with 11 bases in between. As DNA, the CDR3 is TGCGCCAGCAGCCTCTACAGGGAAACCGGGGAGCTGTTTTTT. It is translated as CASSLYRETGELFF.

The rearrangement uses TRBV6-5 and TRBJ1-2; 8 bases line up with TRBD1. The CDR3 runs to 13 residues. Germline-derived CDR1 and CDR2 are MNHEY and SVGAGI. J gave up 6 bases and V 5 bases, and 5 bases lay outside the gene matches. DNA of the CDR3: TGTGCCAGCAGTAGGACAGGGCAGCATGGCTACACCTTC. This translates into CASSRTGQHGYTF.

Details on this clone: A junction boundary mismatches the germline segment, possibly from a read error. The chain is built from TRBV19 and TRBJ2-1, with TRBD2 identical over 13 bases. The CDR3 contains 17 residues. Germline V gene sequence: CDR1 LNHDA, CDR2 SQIVND (reference sequence). The CDR3 nucleotides read TGTGCCAGTAGTAGGGGACTAGCGGGGAGCTCCCACAATGAGCAGTTCTTC. This codes for CASSRGLAGSSHNEQFF.

The V and J genes are TRBV7-9 and TRBJ2-5, with TRBD1 matching over 8 bases. Trimming took 3 bases from V and 5 from J; bases not matched to a gene: 8. The CDR3 is 15 residues long. The germline gives CDR1 SEHNR, CDR2 FQNEAQ (reference sequence). The CDR3 loop is CASSFAQGARETQYF. CDR3 coding DNA: TGTGCCAGCAGCTTCGCCCAGGGGGCGAGGGAGACCCAGTACTTC.

The gene calls are TRBV6-6 and TRBJ1-1; D possibly corresponds to TRBD1 (6 bases). Trimming pared 0 bases from V and 8 bases from J, leaving 16 bases between. CDR1 MNHNY and CDR2 SVGAGI come from the germline V gene (reference sequence). CDR3 size: 15 residues. This chain's CDR3 is CASSYSSGAGAEAFF. The CDR3 nucleotides are TGTGCCAGCAGTTACTCGTCTGGGGCAGGGGCCGAAGCTTTCTTT.

This clone has just a few counts. The chain combines TRBV5-4 with TRBJ1-1; D remains ambiguous. The germline V and J ends were trimmed by 1 base and 6 bases, with 4 bases remaining between them. Germline V gene lookup returns CDR1 SGHNT and CDR2 YYREEE (reference sequence). CDR3 length: 11 residues. CDR3 sequence reads: CASSLSSEAFF. CDR3 DNA sequence: TGTGCCAGCAGCTTGTCTTCTGAAGCTTTCTTT. The full variable domain, with the rest looked up from reference TRBV5-4 and TRBJ1-1, is ETGVTQSPTHLIKTRGQQVTLRCSSQSGHNTVSWYQQALGQGPQFIFQYYREEENGRGNFPPRFSGLQFPNYSSELNVNALELDDSALYLCASSLSSEAFFGQGTRLTVV.

The CDR3, as DNA: TGTGCCGGGCAGGCGGAACAGGGAGGGGTGCAGTTCTTC. Residues: CAGQAEQGGVQFF. V is TRBV30 and J is TRBJ2-1; D is possibly TRBD2 (7 bases). The germline V and J ends were trimmed by 8 bases and 12 bases, with 23 bases remaining between them. CDR1 is GTSNPN and CDR2 is SVGIG in the germline V gene (reference sequence). The CDR3 runs 13 residues.

This clone was seen more than once but under ten times. The chain couples TRBV19 to TRBJ1-1; a possible D gene is TRBD1 (6 bases). V dropped 2 bases and J dropped 5 bases, with 12 bases sitting between them. This CDR3 has 14 residues. CDR1 and CDR2 (germline): LNHDA, SQIVND (reference sequence). The CDR3 protein is CASSIRGATTEAFF. CDR3 DNA sequence: TGTGCCAGTAGTATACGGGGGGCGACAACTGAAGCTTTCTTT. Combining the CDR3 with reference TRBV19 and TRBJ1-1 gives the whole variable domain DGGITQSPKYLFRKEGQNVTLSCEQNLNHDAMYWYRQDPGQGLRLIYYSQIVNDFQKGDIAEGYSVSREKKESFPLTVTSAQKNPTAFYLCASSIRGATTEAFFGQGTRLTVV.

This sequence joins TRBV19 and TRBJ1-3, with no clear D. CDR1 and CDR2 from the germline V gene are LNHDA and SQIVND (reference sequence). V was clipped by 3 bases and J by 1 base, with 7 bases between them. This CDR3 has 14 amino acids. The DNA of the CDR3 is TGTGCCAGTAGTATTAAGGAGTCTGGAAACACCATATATTTT. Its protein is CASSIKESGNTIYF.

This chain connects TRBV15 to TRBJ1-2; 10 bases are shared with TRBD1. The CDR3 is made up of 15 amino acids. V trimming: 2 bases; J trimming: 5 bases; junction bases outside the gene matches: 5. Germline CDR1 is LNHNV and CDR2 is YYDKDF (reference sequence). The CDR3 DNA follows: TGTGCCACCAGCAGAACCGGGACAGGGGAGTATGGCTACACCTTC. This sequence encodes CATSRTGTGEYGYTF.

V usage is TRBV19 and J usage is TRBJ2-2; D is possibly TRBD1 (5 bases). This CDR3 contains 13 residues. V was trimmed by 4 bases and J by 4 bases, leaving 7 bases between them. Germline lookup yields CDR1 LNHDA and CDR2 SQIVND (reference sequence). The CDR3 is CASSKGATGELFF. DNA for the CDR3: TGTGCCAGTAGTAAAGGGGCCACCGGGGAGCTGTTTTTT.

This rearrangement joins TRBV29-1 to TRBJ2-2; 10 bases map to TRBD2. Trimming removed 4 bases from V and 2 bases from J; junction bases left unmatched: 4. The CDR3 has 15 amino acids. From germline, CDR1 is SQVTM and CDR2 ANQGSEA. Here the CDR3 reads CSVGLAGDNTGELFF. The DNA for the CDR3 is TGCAGCGTTGGCCTAGCGGGGGACAACACCGGGGAGCTGTTTTTT.

The rearrangement uses TRBV6-5 and TRBJ1-3, with D uncertain. CDR1 and CDR2 (germline): MNHEY, SVGAGI. V gave up 7 bases and J gave up 0 bases, with 7 bases separating them. The CDR3 loop spans 13 amino acids. The CDR3 reads CASTMSSGNTIYF. The CDR3 DNA reads as TGTGCCAGCACGATGAGCTCTGGAAACACCATATATTTT.

The V call is TRBV7-2, the J call TRBJ1-5, with D unresolved. The CDR3 consists of 16 residues. Trimming left V 1 base short and J 0 bases short, with 10 bases between. Germline V lookup: CDR1 SGHTA, CDR2 FQGNSA. This chain's CDR3 is CASSLGGVGSNQPQHF. In nucleotides, the CDR3 is TGTGCCAGCAGCTTAGGCGGGGTTGGTAGCAATCAGCCCCAGCATTTT.